Listed below are T cell receptor beta chains from one sample, sequenced in a study of blood T cell repertoires in COVID-19. The protocol was immunoSEQ multiplex PCR, while the TCRdb copy is restricted to in-frame clones and leaves out a portion. The data show roughly 69,000 clones, around 90% seen once. The sequenced material came from peripheral blood. Receptors originate from a man between 50 and 59 years old with acute or convalescent COVID-19. Both conserved end residues are part of each CDR3.

j_call v_call cdr3_aa
TRBJ2-7 TRBV12-2 CASRYRDRGPYFHYEQYF
TRBJ1-2 TRBV5-1 CASSWNPGQTDNYGYTF
TRBJ2-7 TRBV18 CASSPGTGGTYEQYF
TRBJ2-1 TRBV7-8 CASSLDGIGRGSYNEQFF
TRBJ2-7 TRBV11-2 CASGGSRYEQYF
TRBJ2-7 TRBV5-1 CASSRGTGPYEQYF
TRBJ2-7 TRBV14 CASSQGQRDRRSYEQYF
TRBJ2-5 TRBV7-2 CASELSAGLQETQYF
TRBJ2-1 TRBV4-1 CASSFGAGFEDEQFF
TRBJ2-2 TRBV7-2 CASSPGRGNTGELFF
TRBJ2-7 TRBV25-1 CASTPAGTSHEQYF
TRBJ2-7 TRBV6-6 CASRSSGGKYEQYF
TRBJ2-3 TRBV10-1 CASSRRAGSSTDTQYF
TRBJ2-3 TRBV12-3/TRBV12-4 CASSLKGDTQYF
TRBJ1-4 TRBV25-1 CASSEYDRANEKLFF
TRBJ2-2 TRBV11-2 CASSHRDRAGELFF
TRBJ2-7 TRBV19 CASSIGGTVNEQYF
TRBJ1-5 TRBV10-3 CAISESAGARNQPQHF
TRBJ1-1 TRBV19 CASSMRATEAFF
TRBJ2-6 TRBV5-6 CASSLGQYSSGANVLTF